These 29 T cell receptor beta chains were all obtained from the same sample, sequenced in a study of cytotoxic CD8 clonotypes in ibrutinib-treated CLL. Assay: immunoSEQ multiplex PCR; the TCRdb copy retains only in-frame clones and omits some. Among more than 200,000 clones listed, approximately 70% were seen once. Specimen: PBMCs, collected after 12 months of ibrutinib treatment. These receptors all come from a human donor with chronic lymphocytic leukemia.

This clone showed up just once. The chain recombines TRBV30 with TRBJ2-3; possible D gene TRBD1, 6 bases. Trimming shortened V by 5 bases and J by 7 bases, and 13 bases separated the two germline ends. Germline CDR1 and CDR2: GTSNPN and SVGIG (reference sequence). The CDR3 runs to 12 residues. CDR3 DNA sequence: TGTGCCTGGGGTAACACAGGGAATACGCAGTATTTT. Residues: CAWGNTGNTQYF. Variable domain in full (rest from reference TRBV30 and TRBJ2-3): SQTIHQWPATLVQPVGSPLSLECTVEGTSNPNLYWYRQAAGRGLQLLFYSVGIGQISSEVPQNLSASRPQDRQFILSSKKLLLSDSGFYLCAWGNTGNTQYFGPGTRLTVL.

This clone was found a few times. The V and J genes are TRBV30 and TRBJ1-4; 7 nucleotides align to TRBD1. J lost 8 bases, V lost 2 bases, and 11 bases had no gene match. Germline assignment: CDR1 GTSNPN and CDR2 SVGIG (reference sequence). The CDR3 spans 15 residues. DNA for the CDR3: TGTGCCTGGAGTTCCCCCGGGACAGTTGGAGAAAAACTGTTTTTT. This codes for CAWSSPGTVGEKLFF.

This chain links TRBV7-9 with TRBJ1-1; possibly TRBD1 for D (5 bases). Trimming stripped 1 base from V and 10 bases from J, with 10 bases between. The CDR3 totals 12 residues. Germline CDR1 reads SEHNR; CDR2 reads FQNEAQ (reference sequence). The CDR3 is CASSLGEGPAFF. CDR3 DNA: TGTGCCAGCAGCTTAGGTGAGGGGCCAGCTTTCTTT.

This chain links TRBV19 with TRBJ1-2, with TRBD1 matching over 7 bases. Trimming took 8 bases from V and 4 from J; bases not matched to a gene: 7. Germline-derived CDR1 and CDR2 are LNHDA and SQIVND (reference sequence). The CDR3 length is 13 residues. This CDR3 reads CASGQESTYGYTF. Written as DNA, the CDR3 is TGTGCCAGTGGACAGGAGAGTACCTATGGCTACACCTTC.

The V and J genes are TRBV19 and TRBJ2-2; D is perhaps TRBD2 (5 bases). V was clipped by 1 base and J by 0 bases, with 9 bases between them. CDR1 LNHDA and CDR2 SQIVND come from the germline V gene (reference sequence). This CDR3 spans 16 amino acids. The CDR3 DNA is TGTGCCAGTAGTATAGGAGGGCAGGCGAACACCGGGGAGCTGTTTTTT. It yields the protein CASSIGGQANTGELFF.

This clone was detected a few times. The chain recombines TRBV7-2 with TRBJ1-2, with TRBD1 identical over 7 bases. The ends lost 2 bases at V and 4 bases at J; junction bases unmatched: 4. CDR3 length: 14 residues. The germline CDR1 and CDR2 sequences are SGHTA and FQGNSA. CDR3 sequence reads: CASSLKGASYGYTF. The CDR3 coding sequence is TGTGCCAGCAGCTTAAAGGGGGCGAGCTATGGCTACACCTTC.

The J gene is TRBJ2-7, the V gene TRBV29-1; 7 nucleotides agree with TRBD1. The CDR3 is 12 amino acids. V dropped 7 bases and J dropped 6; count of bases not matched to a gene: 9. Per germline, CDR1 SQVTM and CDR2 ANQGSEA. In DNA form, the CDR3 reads TGCAGCGCCAGACAGGGAAGGGGCGAGCAGTACTTC. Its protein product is CSARQGRGEQYF.

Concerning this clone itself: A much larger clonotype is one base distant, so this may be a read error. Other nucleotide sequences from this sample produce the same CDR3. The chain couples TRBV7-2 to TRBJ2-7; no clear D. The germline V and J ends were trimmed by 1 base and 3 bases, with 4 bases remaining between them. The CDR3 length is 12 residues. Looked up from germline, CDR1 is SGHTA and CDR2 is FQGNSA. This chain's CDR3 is CASSLGVYEQYF. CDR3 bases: TGTGCCAGCAGCTTAGGTGTCTACGAGCAGTACTTC.

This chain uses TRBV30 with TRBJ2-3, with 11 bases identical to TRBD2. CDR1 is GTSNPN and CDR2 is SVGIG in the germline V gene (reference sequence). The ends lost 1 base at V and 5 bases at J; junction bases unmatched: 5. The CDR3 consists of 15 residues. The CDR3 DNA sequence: TGTGCCTGGAGTGCTTTAGCGGGGGGGCAAGATACGCAGTATTTT. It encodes CAWSALAGGQDTQYF.

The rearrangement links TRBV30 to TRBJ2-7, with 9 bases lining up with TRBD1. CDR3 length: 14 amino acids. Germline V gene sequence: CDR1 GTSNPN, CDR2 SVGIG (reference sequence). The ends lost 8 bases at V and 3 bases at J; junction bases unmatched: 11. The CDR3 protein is CAISRRDRDYEQYF. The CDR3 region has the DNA TGTGCCATAAGCCGCCGGGACAGGGACTACGAGCAGTACTTC.

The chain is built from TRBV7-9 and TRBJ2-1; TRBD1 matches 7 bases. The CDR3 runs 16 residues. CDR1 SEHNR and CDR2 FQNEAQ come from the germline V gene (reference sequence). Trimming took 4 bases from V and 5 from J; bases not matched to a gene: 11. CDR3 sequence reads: CASSSLLGGSHNEQFF. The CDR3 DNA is TGTGCCAGCAGCTCTCTCCTAGGGGGCAGCCACAATGAGCAGTTCTTC. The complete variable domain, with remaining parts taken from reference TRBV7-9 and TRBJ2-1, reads DTGVSQNPRHKITKRGQNVTFRCDPISEHNRLYWYRQTLGQGPEFLTYFQNEAQLEKSRLLSDRFSAERPKGSFSTLEIQRTEQGDSAMYLCASSSLLGGSHNEQFFGPGTRLTVL.

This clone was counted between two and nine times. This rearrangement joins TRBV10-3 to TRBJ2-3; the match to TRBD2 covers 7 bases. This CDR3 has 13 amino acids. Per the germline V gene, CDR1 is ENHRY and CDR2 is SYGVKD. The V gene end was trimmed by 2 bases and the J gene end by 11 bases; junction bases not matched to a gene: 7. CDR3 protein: CAISEAGTIRQYF. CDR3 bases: TGTGCCATCAGTGAGGCCGGGACTATCCGGCAGTATTTT.

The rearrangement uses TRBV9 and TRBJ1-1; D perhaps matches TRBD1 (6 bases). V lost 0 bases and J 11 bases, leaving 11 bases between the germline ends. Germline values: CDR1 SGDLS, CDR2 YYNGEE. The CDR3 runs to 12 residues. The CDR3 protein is CASSVVQGRAFF. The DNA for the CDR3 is TGTGCCAGCAGCGTAGTTCAGGGGAGGGCTTTCTTT.

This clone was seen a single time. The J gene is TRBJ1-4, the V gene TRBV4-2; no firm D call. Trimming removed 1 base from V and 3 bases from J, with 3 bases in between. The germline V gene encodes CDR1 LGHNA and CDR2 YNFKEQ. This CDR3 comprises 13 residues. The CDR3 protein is CASSQGANEKLFF. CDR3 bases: TGTGCCAGCAGCCAAGGGGCTAATGAAAAACTGTTTTTT.

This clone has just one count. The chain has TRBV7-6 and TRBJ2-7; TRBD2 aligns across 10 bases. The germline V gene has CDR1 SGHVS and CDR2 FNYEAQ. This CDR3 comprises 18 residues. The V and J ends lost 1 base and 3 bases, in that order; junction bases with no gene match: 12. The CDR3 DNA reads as TGTGCCAGCAGCTTAGAAGTGCTAGCGGGAGAAGGGGGCTACGAGCAGTACTTC. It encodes CASSLEVLAGEGGYEQYF.

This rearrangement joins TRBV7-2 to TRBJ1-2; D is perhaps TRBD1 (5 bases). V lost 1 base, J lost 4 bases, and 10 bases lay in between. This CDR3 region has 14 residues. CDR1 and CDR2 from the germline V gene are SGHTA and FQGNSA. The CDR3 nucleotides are TGTGCCAGCAGCTTAGTAGGACATTCCTATGGCTACACCTTC. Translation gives CASSLVGHSYGYTF.

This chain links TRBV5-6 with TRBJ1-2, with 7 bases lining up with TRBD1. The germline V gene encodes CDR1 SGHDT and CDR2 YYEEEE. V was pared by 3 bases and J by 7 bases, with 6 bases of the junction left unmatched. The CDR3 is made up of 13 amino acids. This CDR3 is CASSSLTGSGYTF. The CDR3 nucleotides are TGTGCCAGCAGCTCCCTGACAGGGTCTGGCTACACCTTC. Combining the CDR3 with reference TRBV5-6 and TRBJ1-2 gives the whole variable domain DAGVTQSPTHLIKTRGQQVTLRCSPKSGHDTVSWYQQALGQGPQFIFQYYEEEERQRGNFPDRFSGHQFPNYSSELNVNALLLGDSALYLCASSSLTGSGYTFGSGTRLTVV.

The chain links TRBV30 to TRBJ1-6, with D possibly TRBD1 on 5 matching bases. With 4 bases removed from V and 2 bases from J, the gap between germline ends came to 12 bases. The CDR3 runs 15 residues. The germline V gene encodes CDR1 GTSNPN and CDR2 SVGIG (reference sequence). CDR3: CAWTLAGTYNSPLHF. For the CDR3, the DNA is TGTGCCTGGACGCTAGCAGGGACCTATAATTCACCCCTCCACTTT.

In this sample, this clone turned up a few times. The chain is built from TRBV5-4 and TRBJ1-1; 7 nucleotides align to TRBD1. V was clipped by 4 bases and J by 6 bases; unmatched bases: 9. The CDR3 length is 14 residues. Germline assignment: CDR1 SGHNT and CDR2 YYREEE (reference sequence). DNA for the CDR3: TGTGCCAGCAGCCTGACCGGACAGGCCCCTGAAGCTTTCTTT. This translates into CASSLTGQAPEAFF.

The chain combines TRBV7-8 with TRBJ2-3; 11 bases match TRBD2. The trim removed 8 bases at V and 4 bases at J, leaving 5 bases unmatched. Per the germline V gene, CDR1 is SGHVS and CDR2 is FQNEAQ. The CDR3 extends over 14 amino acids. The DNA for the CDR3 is TGTGCCAGCCGTAGCGGGGGGGCCGCAGATACGCAGTATTTT. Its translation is CASRSGGAADTQYF.

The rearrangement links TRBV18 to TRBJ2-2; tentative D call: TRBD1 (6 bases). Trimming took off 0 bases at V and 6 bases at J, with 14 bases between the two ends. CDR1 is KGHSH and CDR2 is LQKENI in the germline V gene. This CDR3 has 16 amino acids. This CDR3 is CASSPPARGPSGELFF. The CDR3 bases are TGTGCCAGCTCACCACCCGCCAGGGGCCCTTCCGGGGAGCTGTTTTTT.

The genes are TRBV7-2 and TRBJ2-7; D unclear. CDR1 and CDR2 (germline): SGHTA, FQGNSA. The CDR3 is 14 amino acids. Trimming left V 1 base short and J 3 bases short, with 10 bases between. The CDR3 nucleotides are TGTGCCAGCAGCTTAGAAGGCCTGGGCTACGAGCAGTACTTC. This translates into CASSLEGLGYEQYF. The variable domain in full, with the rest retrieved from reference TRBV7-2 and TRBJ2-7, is GAGVSQSPSNKVTEKGKDVELRCDPISGHTALYWYRQSLGQGLEFLIYFQGNSAPDKSGLPSDRFSAERTGGSVSTLTIQRTQQEDSAVYLCASSLEGLGYEQYFGPGTRLTVT.

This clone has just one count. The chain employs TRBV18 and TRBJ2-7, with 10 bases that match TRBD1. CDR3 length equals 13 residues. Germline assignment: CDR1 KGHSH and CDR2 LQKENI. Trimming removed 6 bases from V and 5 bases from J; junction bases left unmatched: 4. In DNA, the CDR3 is TGTGCCAGCTCCGGGGGGACAGGGGACGAGCAGTACTTC. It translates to CASSGGTGDEQYF.

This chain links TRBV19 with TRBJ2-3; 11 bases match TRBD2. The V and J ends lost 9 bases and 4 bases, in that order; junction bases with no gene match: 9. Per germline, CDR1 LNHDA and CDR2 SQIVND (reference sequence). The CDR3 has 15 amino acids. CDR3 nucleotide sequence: TGTGCCAGCACCCTTACTAGCGGGAGACCAGATACGCAGTATTTT. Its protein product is CASTLTSGRPDTQYF.

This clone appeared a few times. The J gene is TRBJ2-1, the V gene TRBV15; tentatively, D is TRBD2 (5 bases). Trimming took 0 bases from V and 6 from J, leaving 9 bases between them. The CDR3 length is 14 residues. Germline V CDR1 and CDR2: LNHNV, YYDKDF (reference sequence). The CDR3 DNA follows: TGTGCCACCAGCAGAGATTATCTAGCCAATGAGCAGTTCTTC. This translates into CATSRDYLANEQFF.

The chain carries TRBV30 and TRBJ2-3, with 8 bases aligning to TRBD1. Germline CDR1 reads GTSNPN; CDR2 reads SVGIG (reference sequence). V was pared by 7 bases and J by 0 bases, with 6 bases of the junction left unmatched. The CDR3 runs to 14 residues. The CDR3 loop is CASQGAVSTDTQYF. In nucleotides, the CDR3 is TGTGCCTCCCAGGGGGCCGTTAGCACAGATACGCAGTATTTT.

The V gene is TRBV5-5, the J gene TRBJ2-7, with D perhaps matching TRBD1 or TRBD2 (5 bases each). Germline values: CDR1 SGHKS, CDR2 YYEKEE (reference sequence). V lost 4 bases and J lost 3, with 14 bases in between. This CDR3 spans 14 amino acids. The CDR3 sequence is CASSRGRDGYEQYF. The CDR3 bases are TGTGCCAGCAGCCGTGGACGGGACGGCTACGAGCAGTACTTC.

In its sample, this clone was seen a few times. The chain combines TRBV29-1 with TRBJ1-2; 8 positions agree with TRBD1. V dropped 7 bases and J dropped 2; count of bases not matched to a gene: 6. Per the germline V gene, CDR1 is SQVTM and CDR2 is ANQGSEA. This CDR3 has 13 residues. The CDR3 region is CSAGRDRNYGYTF. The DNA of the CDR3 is TGCAGCGCCGGTCGGGACAGGAACTATGGCTACACCTTC.

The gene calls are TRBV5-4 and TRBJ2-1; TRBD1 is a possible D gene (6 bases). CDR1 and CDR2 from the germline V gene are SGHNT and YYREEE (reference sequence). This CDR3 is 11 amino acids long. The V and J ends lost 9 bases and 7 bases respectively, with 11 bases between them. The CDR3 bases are TGTGCCAACTCCGACAGGAATGAGCAGTTCTTC. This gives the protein CANSDRNEQFF. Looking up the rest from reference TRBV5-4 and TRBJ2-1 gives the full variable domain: ETGVTQSPTHLIKTRGQQVTLRCSSQSGHNTVSWYQQALGQGPQFIFQYYREEENGRGNFPPRFSGLQFPNYSSELNVNALELDDSALYLCANSDRNEQFFGPGTRLTVL.